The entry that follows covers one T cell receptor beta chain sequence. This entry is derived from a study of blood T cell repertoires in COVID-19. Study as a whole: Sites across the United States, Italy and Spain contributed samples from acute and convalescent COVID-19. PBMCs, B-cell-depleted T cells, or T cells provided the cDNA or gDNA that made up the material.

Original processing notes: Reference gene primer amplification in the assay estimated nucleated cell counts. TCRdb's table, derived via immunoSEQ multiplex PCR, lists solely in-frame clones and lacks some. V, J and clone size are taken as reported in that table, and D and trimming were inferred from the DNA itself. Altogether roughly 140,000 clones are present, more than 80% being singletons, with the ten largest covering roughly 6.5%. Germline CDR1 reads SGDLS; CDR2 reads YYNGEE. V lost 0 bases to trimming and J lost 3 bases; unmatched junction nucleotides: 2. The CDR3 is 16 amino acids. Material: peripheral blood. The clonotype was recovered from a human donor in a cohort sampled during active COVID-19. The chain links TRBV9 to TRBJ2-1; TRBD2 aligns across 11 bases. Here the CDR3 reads CASSVAGTSGYNEQFF. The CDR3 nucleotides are TGTGCCAGCAGCGTAGCCGGGACTAGCGGCTACAATGAGCAGTTCTTC. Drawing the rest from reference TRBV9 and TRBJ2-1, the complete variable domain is DSGVTQTPKHLITATGQRVTLRCSPRSGDLSVYWYQQSLDQGLQFLIQYYNGEERAKGNILERFSAQQFPDLHSELNLSSLELGDSALYFCASSVAGTSGYNEQFFGPGTRLTVL.